These 26 T cell receptor beta chains share one sample of origin, sequenced in a study of CD8 T cells in Susac syndrome. Random hexamers primed reverse transcription of about 0.45 to 1 ug RNA. TCRdb re-derived calls from the immunoSEQ multiplex PCR reads in MiXCR, one entry per CDR3 protein. This table holds approximately 130,000 distinct CDR3 sequences, 94% found once. The sample consisted of CD4+ T cells from PBMCs. All receptors derive from a human donor in good health.

V usage is TRBV12-3 or TRBV12-4 and J usage is TRBJ2-5; D gene unclear. The ends were cut back, 5 bases at V and 7 bases at J, with 14 bases in the middle. This CDR3 is built from 13 residues. This CDR3 reads CASSLGRWGTQYF. As DNA, the CDR3 is TGTGCCAGCAGTCTAGGACGCTGGGGGACCCAGTACTTC.

The chain combines TRBV7-8 with TRBJ2-2; tentative D call: TRBD2 (7 bases). Per the germline V gene, CDR1 is SGHVS and CDR2 is FQNEAQ. The CDR3 is made up of 15 amino acids. V dropped 6 bases and J dropped 5 bases, with 16 bases sitting between them. The CDR3 region has the DNA TGTGCCAGCAGGGGGGGGCTACGGGTTACCGGGGAGCTGTTTTTT. It codes for CASRGGLRVTGELFF.

J is TRBJ2-7 and V is TRBV30; TRBD2 matches at 7 bases. There are 14 residues in the CDR3. The V and J ends lost 2 bases and 7 bases, in that order; junction bases with no gene match: 11. Germline V gene lookup returns CDR1 GTSNPN and CDR2 SVGIG (reference sequence). Here the CDR3 reads CAWSRREGRWEQYF. DNA of the CDR3: TGTGCCTGGAGTCGGAGGGAGGGCCGGTGGGAGCAGTACTTC.

The chain has TRBV18 and TRBJ1-3; a possible D gene is TRBD1 (6 bases). V was clipped by 1 base and J by 8 bases, with 6 bases between them. CDR3 length: 12 residues. Germline-derived CDR1 and CDR2 are KGHSH and LQKENI. The CDR3: CASSPQGDTIYF. CDR3 in DNA: TGTGCCAGCTCACCACAGGGGGACACCATATATTTT.

This chain links TRBV19 with TRBJ2-7; 7 bases map to TRBD1. Per the germline V gene, CDR1 is LNHDA and CDR2 is SQIVND (reference sequence). CDR3 size: 14 residues. With 9 bases clipped from V and 2 bases from J, the junction kept 10 bases outside the gene matches. CDR3 coding DNA: TGTGCCAGCGGAAGGGACAGCCTTACCTACGAGCAGTACTTC. Translated, it gives CASGRDSLTYEQYF.

The V call is TRBV14, the J call TRBJ2-2; the match to TRBD2 covers 12 bases. The trim removed 4 bases at V and 6 bases at J, leaving 3 bases unmatched. The germline CDR1 and CDR2 sequences are SGHDN and FVKESK. The CDR3 loop spans 15 amino acids. The CDR3 reads CASSPSGRAPGELFF. The CDR3 nucleotides are TGTGCCAGCAGCCCTAGCGGGAGGGCCCCCGGGGAGCTGTTTTTT.

The chain has TRBV19 and TRBJ2-1; D may be TRBD2 (6 bases). Germline V CDR1 and CDR2: LNHDA, SQIVND (reference sequence). This CDR3 has 15 residues. Deletions cut 7 bases from V and 7 bases from J, with 20 bases between. The CDR3 coding sequence is TGTGCCAGTAAGCAGGCCGCTAGCGAGAATAATGAGCAGTTCTTC. Translating gives CASKQAASENNEQFF.

The chain carries TRBV10-3 and TRBJ2-5; D unresolved. CDR3 length: 15 amino acids. The germline CDR1 and CDR2 sequences are ENHRY and SYGVKD. Trimming took 0 bases from V and 4 from J, leaving 12 bases between them. The CDR3 here is CAISESSQIVETQYF. CDR3 nucleotides: TGTGCCATCAGTGAGTCCTCCCAGATAGTAGAGACCCAGTACTTC.

The chain couples TRBV5-6 to TRBJ2-2, with D uncertain. CDR1 SGHDT and CDR2 YYEEEE come from the germline V gene. Trimming pared 3 bases from V and 0 bases from J, leaving 9 bases between. The CDR3 is 15 amino acids. The CDR3 bases are TGTGCCAGCAGCTCCCTGGGGACGAACACCGGGGAGCTGTTTTTT. Its protein is CASSSLGTNTGELFF.

This chain uses TRBV5-1 with TRBJ2-1; perhaps TRBD2 as D (6 bases). The V and J ends lost 4 bases and 7 bases respectively, with 12 bases between them. Germline values: CDR1 SGHRS, CDR2 YFSETQ. The CDR3 totals 13 residues. Written as DNA, the CDR3 is TGCGCCAGCAGCCTGGGGACTCCTAATGAGCAGTTCTTC. Its protein product is CASSLGTPNEQFF.

V is TRBV6-6 and J is TRBJ1-5; D not resolved. The CDR3 consists of 16 residues. The V and J ends lost 7 bases and 3 bases respectively, with 19 bases between them. Germline CDR1 is MNHNY and CDR2 is SVGAGI (reference sequence). The CDR3 spells CASTDARTYNNQPQHF. CDR3 nucleotide sequence: TGTGCCAGCACCGATGCCCGAACTTATAACAATCAGCCCCAGCATTTT.

The chain has TRBV6-5 and TRBJ1-1; no clear D. The length of the CDR3 is 12 residues. V was cut by 3 bases and J by 7 bases, with 9 bases left in between. CDR1 is MNHEY, CDR2 SVGAGI, per germline. The chain's CDR3 is CASSYRRVEAFF. CDR3 nucleotide sequence: TGTGCCAGCAGTTATCGTCGGGTTGAAGCTTTCTTT.

The chain joins TRBV28 to TRBJ1-1; D unresolved. Germline CDR1 reads MDHEN; CDR2 reads SYDVKM. Trimming shortened V by 8 bases and J by 4 bases, and 14 bases separated the two germline ends. This CDR3 comprises 13 residues. The CDR3 sequence is CASARGVGTEAFF. As DNA, the CDR3 is TGTGCCAGCGCACGGGGAGTGGGCACTGAAGCTTTCTTT.

V and J are TRBV24-1 and TRBJ2-3; 8 bases map to TRBD1. The J segment lost 4 bases and the V segment lost 5 bases, leaving 16 bases of the junction unmatched. Germline CDR1 and CDR2: KGHDR and SFDVKD. This CDR3 spans 18 amino acids. CDR3 nucleotide sequence: TGTGCCACCAGTGGCAACCTCCCGAGACAGGGGATCCCAGATACGCAGTATTTT. It yields the protein CATSGNLPRQGIPDTQYF.

This chain uses TRBV10-3 with TRBJ2-7; 12 bases map to TRBD2. The CDR3 covers 15 residues. Germline V gene sequence: CDR1 ENHRY, CDR2 SYGVKD. Trimming removed 4 bases from V and 6 bases from J; junction bases left unmatched: 7. CDR3 in amino acids: CAISGRLAGEGEQYF. Written as DNA, the CDR3 is TGTGCCATCAGTGGCAGACTAGCGGGAGAGGGCGAGCAGTACTTC.

The chain employs TRBV7-2 and TRBJ2-7; no firm D call. The germline CDR1 and CDR2 sequences are SGHTA and FQGNSA. The CDR3 totals 14 residues. Trimming pared 1 base from V and 7 bases from J, leaving 14 bases between. The CDR3 DNA sequence: TGTGCCAGCAGCTTAGGGTACTTGGAGAAAGAGCAGTACTTC. Its translation is CASSLGYLEKEQYF.

The V and J genes are TRBV9 and TRBJ2-3; tentatively, D is TRBD2 (5 bases). The CDR3 has 14 residues. Germline V gene sequence: CDR1 SGDLS, CDR2 YYNGEE. V lost 0 bases and J 5 bases, leaving 10 bases between the germline ends. The CDR3 DNA reads as TGTGCCAGCAGCGTAGATTACGGGATAGATACGCAGTATTTT. Amino acids: CASSVDYGIDTQYF.

The V call is TRBV30, the J call TRBJ2-2, with D possibly TRBD2 on 5 matching bases. CDR3 length: 12 amino acids. Trimming shortened V by 5 bases and J by 5 bases, and 9 bases separated the two germline ends. Germline V lookup: CDR1 GTSNPN, CDR2 SVGIG (reference sequence). The CDR3 bases are TGTGCCTGGGGGAGACGTACCGGGGAGCTGTTTTTT. It codes for CAWGRRTGELFF.

The V and J genes are TRBV6-5 and TRBJ2-1; D gene ambiguous. Per the germline V gene, CDR1 is MNHEY and CDR2 is SVGAGI. Trimming removed 2 bases at V and 7 bases at J, with 18 bases between. The CDR3 length is 16 residues. Written as DNA, the CDR3 is TGTGCCAGCAGTTACGGTCCAGCCTCCCGAGGTAATGAGCAGTTCTTC. Amino acids: CASSYGPASRGNEQFF.

The chain employs TRBV14 and TRBJ2-7; perhaps D is TRBD1 or TRBD2 (5 bases each). Trimming took off 0 bases at V and 0 bases at J, with 18 bases between the two ends. Germline values: CDR1 SGHDN, CDR2 FVKESK. This CDR3 contains 18 residues. The CDR3 sequence is CASSQEFQWDPSSYEQYF. The DNA for the CDR3 is TGTGCCAGCAGCCAAGAGTTCCAATGGGACCCGAGCTCCTACGAGCAGTACTTC.

The chain uses TRBV20-1 and TRBJ2-1; no firm D call. The CDR3 totals 15 residues. Between the trimmed V and J ends, which lost 5 bases and 3 bases, there was a span of 17 bases. In germline, CDR1 is DFQATT, CDR2 SNEGSKA (reference sequence). In nucleotides, the CDR3 is TGCAGTGCTGAGGAAGCTAGAACCCACTACAATGAGCAGTTCTTC. It encodes CSAEEARTHYNEQFF.

This clonotype was seen a single time. This sequence joins TRBV9 and TRBJ2-7; TRBD2 aligns across 11 bases. The CDR3 spans 18 residues. Germline V gene lookup returns CDR1 SGDLS and CDR2 YYNGEE. The V segment lost 0 bases and the J segment 1 base; nucleotides outside the gene matches: 9. The CDR3 loop is CASSVGLAGIEGSYEQYF. CDR3 DNA: TGTGCCAGCAGCGTAGGACTAGCGGGAATAGAGGGGTCCTACGAGCAGTACTTC.

This clonotype has a single count. The gene calls are TRBV30 and TRBJ2-7; 9 bases align to TRBD1. After removal of 4 bases from V and 1 base from J, the junction contained 2 bases not matched to a gene. The CDR3 is 13 amino acids. Germline assignment: CDR1 GTSNPN and CDR2 SVGIG (reference sequence). CDR3 in DNA: TGTGCCTGGATCGGGACAGGGTCCTACGAGCAGTACTTC. It specifies CAWIGTGSYEQYF.

The V gene is TRBV7-2, the J gene TRBJ2-5; 7 bases map to TRBD1. The V gene's germline CDR1 is SGHTA and CDR2 FQGNSA. J gave up 5 bases and V 4 bases, and 7 bases lay outside the gene matches. The CDR3 runs to 14 residues. The CDR3 region is CASSSMTGSETQYF. The CDR3 DNA reads TGTGCCAGCAGCTCAATGACAGGGTCGGAGACCCAGTACTTC.

This rearrangement joins TRBV4-3 to TRBJ2-2; D call uncertain. Germline CDR1 LGHNA, CDR2 YSLEER. V was cut by 1 base and J by 8 bases, with 11 bases left in between. The CDR3 length is 14 residues. This CDR3 reads CASSQVSSLGELFF. The CDR3 DNA follows: TGCGCCAGCAGCCAAGTATCAAGCTTGGGGGAGCTGTTTTTT.

This chain uses TRBV3-1 with TRBJ2-7, with TRBD2 matching over 8 bases. The CDR3 has 16 residues. The V gene's germline CDR1 is LGHDT and CDR2 YNNKEL (reference sequence). The ends lost 4 bases at V and 5 bases at J; junction bases unmatched: 13. The CDR3 protein is CASSPLVRAGGNEQYF. The DNA for the CDR3 is TGTGCCAGCAGCCCCCTTGTTCGGGCGGGAGGCAACGAGCAGTACTTC.